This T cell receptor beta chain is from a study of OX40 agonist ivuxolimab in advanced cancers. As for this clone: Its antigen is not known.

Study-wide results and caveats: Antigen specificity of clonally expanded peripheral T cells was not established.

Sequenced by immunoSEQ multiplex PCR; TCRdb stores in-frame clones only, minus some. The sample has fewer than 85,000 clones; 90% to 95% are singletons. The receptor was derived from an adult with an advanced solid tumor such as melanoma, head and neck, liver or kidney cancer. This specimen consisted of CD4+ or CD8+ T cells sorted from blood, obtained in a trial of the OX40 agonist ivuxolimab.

CDR3 loop: CAISESGTGGNEQFF. Here the CDR3 DNA reads TGTGCCATCAGTGAGTCGGGGACAGGGGGCAATGAGCAGTTCTTC. The chain recombines TRBV10-3 with TRBJ2-1; 11 bases line up with TRBD1. Trimming at V came to 0 bases and at J to 6 bases, leaving 1 base not matched to a gene. This CDR3 contains 15 residues. CDR1 is ENHRY, CDR2 SYGVKD, per germline.